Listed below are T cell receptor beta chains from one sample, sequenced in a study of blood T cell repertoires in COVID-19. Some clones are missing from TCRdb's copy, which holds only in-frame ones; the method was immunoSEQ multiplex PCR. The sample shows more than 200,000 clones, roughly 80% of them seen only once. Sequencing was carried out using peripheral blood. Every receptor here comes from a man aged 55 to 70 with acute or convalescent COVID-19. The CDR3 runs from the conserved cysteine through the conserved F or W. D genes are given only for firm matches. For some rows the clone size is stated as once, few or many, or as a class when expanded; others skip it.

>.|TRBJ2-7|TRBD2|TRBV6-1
CASSGRGAGGSYPYEQYF
TGTGCCAGCAGTGGCCGGGGGGCGGGGGGCTCCTACCCCTACGAGCAGTACTTC
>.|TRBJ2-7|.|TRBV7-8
CASSSVGSGLSYEQYF
TGTGCCAGCAGCTCCGTAGGTTCAGGGCTCTCCTACGAGCAGTACTTC
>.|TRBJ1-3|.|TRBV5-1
CASSPGEPSGNTIYF
TGCGCCAGCAGCCCCGGGGAGCCCTCTGGAAACACCATATATTTT
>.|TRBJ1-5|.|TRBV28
CASSIEAGSGQPQHF
TGTGCCAGCAGTATAGAGGCGGGTTCTGGTCAGCCCCAGCATTTT
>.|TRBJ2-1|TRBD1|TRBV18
CASSPPSGQRYNEQFF
TGTGCCAGCTCACCTCCGTCGGGACAGAGATACAATGAGCAGTTCTTC
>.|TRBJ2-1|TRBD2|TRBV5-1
CASISMTAGEGSYNEQFF
TGCGCCAGCATTTCTATGACAGCGGGGGAGGGCTCCTACAATGAGCAGTTCTTC
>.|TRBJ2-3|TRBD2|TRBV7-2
CASSLGGRGTDTQYF
TGTGCCAGCAGCTTAGGCGGGAGGGGCACAGATACGCAGTATTTT
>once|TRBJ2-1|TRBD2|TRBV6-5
CASSKGLAGINEQFF
TGTGCCAGCAGCAAGGGACTAGCGGGGATCAATGAGCAGTTCTTC
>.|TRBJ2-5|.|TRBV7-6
CASRGGLLIYF
TGTGCCAGCCGGGGTGGGCTCCTAATTTACTTC
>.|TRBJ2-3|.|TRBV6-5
CASSYSGSGSTDTQYF
TGTGCCAGCAGTTACTCGGGGAGCGGTAGCACAGATACGCAGTATTTT
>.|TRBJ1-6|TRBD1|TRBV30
CALQGVADYDSPLHF
TGTGCCTTGCAGGGGGTCGCAGATTATGACTCACCCCTCCACTTT
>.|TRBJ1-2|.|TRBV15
CATGPQGTYGYTF
TGTGCCACCGGACCACAGGGTACCTATGGCTACACCTTC
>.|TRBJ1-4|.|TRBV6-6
CASSRNRETNEKLFF
TGTGCCAGCAGTAGAAACAGGGAGACTAATGAAAAACTGTTTTTT
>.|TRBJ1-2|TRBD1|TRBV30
CAWEDRDNYGYTF
TGTGCCTGGGAAGACAGGGACAACTATGGCTACACCTTC
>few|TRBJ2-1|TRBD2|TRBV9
CASSVSGGVDEQFF
TGTGCCAGCAGCGTAAGCGGGGGGGTCGACGAGCAGTTCTTC
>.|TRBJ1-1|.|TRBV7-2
CASSFGSGFEAFF
TGTGCCAGCAGCTTCGGGTCAGGGTTTGAAGCTTTCTTT
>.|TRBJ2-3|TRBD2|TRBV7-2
CASRVAGGPISTDTQYF
TGTGCCAGCAGAGTAGCGGGAGGGCCAATCAGCACAGATACGCAGTATTTT
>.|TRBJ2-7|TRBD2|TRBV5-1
CASSLPGTSGGGSSYEQYF
TGCGCCAGCAGCCTGCCCGGGACTAGCGGGGGGGGAAGCTCCTACGAGCAGTACTTC
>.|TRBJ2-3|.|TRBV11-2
CASGRAGAADTQYF
TGTGCCAGCGGGCGGGCGGGGGCCGCAGATACGCAGTATTTT
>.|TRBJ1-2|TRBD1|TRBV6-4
CASSDWGQGSYGYTF
TGTGCCAGCAGTGACTGGGGACAGGGCAGCTATGGCTACACCTTC
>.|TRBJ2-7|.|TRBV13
CASSNRRGYEQYF
TGTGCCAGCAGCAACCGGAGGGGTTACGAGCAGTACTTC
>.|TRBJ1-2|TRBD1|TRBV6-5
CASSYTGGYGYTF
TGTGCCAGCAGTTACACAGGGGGTTATGGCTACACCTTC